These T cell receptor beta chains were read from a single sample in a study of CXCR3-negative and CXCR3-positive naive CD8 T cells. TCRdb re-called the 5' RACE reads; one entry per CDR3 protein, DNA not given. This repertoire includes over 100,000 distinct CDR3 sequences. Sequenced input: naive CXCR3+ CD8+ T cells from blood. Receptors were obtained from a human donor in good health. Some clones in this sample may be carry-over from other donors' samples. The CDR3 runs from the conserved cysteine through the conserved F or W. The order of the fields is J gene, V gene, CDR3 protein.

J gene: TRBJ1-2; V gene: TRBV9; CDR3 protein: CTSSEGNTGSNGYTF
J gene: TRBJ2-7; V gene: TRBV5-1; CDR3 protein: CASSLVADSYEQYF
J gene: TRBJ2-2; V gene: TRBV7-9; CDR3 protein: CASSSSPGFSVAGELFF
J gene: TRBJ2-5; V gene: TRBV27; CDR3 protein: CASSWGTGRQETQYF
J gene: TRBJ2-1; V gene: TRBV7-6; CDR3 protein: CASSLQGIYNEQFF
J gene: TRBJ2-7; V gene: TRBV14; CDR3 protein: CASSPTSGGTYEQYF
J gene: TRBJ1-5; V gene: TRBV28; CDR3 protein: CASSRLLFRSNQPQHF
J gene: TRBJ2-2; V gene: TRBV2; CDR3 protein: CASSRAFRGNTGELFF
J gene: TRBJ1-1; V gene: TRBV5-1; CDR3 protein: CASSLLGHNTEAFF
J gene: TRBJ2-7; V gene: TRBV10-3; CDR3 protein: CAISDPGHLPYEQYF
J gene: TRBJ2-4; V gene: TRBV7-9; CDR3 protein: CAGSPRTSGNIQYF
J gene: TRBJ2-7; V gene: TRBV7-9; CDR3 protein: CASAGTGVEQYF
J gene: TRBJ2-7; V gene: TRBV5-6; CDR3 protein: CASSPDGRSREQYF
J gene: TRBJ2-3; V gene: TRBV7-3; CDR3 protein: CASSFIGNPPDTQYF
J gene: TRBJ2-7; V gene: TRBV5-1; CDR3 protein: CASRGLAPYEQYF
J gene: TRBJ1-1; V gene: TRBV15; CDR3 protein: CATSRDPTGPPPYAF
J gene: TRBJ2-5; V gene: TRBV25-1; CDR3 protein: CASRSIEAQYF
J gene: TRBJ2-1; V gene: TRBV14; CDR3 protein: CASSQGSPSYNEQFF
J gene: TRBJ2-4; V gene: TRBV27; CDR3 protein: CASSLLTGPKNIQYF
J gene: TRBJ2-7; V gene: TRBV11-2; CDR3 protein: CASSPTTAPLRSYEQYF
J gene: TRBJ2-1; V gene: TRBV5-4; CDR3 protein: CASSLATSYNEQFF
J gene: TRBJ2-2; V gene: TRBV5-1; CDR3 protein: CASRREGTNTGELFF
J gene: TRBJ2-5; V gene: TRBV29-1; CDR3 protein: CSVDGDGGLTETQYF
J gene: TRBJ2-1; V gene: TRBV4-3; CDR3 protein: CASSQDEADYNEQFF
J gene: TRBJ1-1; V gene: TRBV9; CDR3 protein: CASSVAGESIEAFF
J gene: TRBJ2-5; V gene: TRBV29-1; CDR3 protein: CSVGGLAETQYF
J gene: TRBJ2-5; V gene: TRBV7-9; CDR3 protein: CASSYLQGALQETQYF
J gene: TRBJ2-7; V gene: TRBV15; CDR3 protein: CVHPGSYRVREQYF
J gene: TRBJ2-1; V gene: TRBV28; CDR3 protein: CASSFLRVVYEQFF
J gene: TRBJ2-2; V gene: TRBV12-3/TRBV12-4; CDR3 protein: CASSLARRVENGELFF
J gene: TRBJ1-4; V gene: TRBV15; CDR3 protein: CATSLGSNEKLFF
J gene: TRBJ2-2; V gene: TRBV29-1; CDR3 protein: CSVLSGVAGELFF
J gene: TRBJ1-1; V gene: TRBV29-1; CDR3 protein: CSVEGPGVDTEAFF
J gene: TRBJ2-1; V gene: TRBV7-3; CDR3 protein: CASSPMGLTPYNEQFF
J gene: TRBJ2-1; V gene: TRBV7-9; CDR3 protein: CASSPRDAPDEQFF
J gene: TRBJ2-1; V gene: TRBV29-1; CDR3 protein: CSVEDWGAVPGRESSYNEQFF
J gene: TRBJ2-7; V gene: TRBV11-1; CDR3 protein: CASSHPGHPYEQYF
J gene: TRBJ2-7; V gene: TRBV28; CDR3 protein: CAVEGLPYEQYF
J gene: TRBJ2-2; V gene: TRBV29-1; CDR3 protein: CSVEGLAGAGELFF
J gene: TRBJ2-7; V gene: TRBV28; CDR3 protein: CASSLGPGTGVYEQYF
J gene: TRBJ2-7; V gene: TRBV20-1; CDR3 protein: CSARDLEAYEQYF
J gene: TRBJ1-6; V gene: TRBV28; CDR3 protein: CASSFGLPYNSPLHF
J gene: TRBJ2-3; V gene: TRBV19; CDR3 protein: CASKLGIADTQYF
J gene: TRBJ2-7; V gene: TRBV29-1; CDR3 protein: CSAQAGDRSSYEQYF
J gene: TRBJ2-4; V gene: TRBV9; CDR3 protein: CASSVGSGVAKNIQYF
J gene: TRBJ2-1; V gene: TRBV20-1; CDR3 protein: CSARRESSYNEQFF
J gene: TRBJ2-7; V gene: TRBV7-8; CDR3 protein: CASSPHDKLYEQYF
J gene: TRBJ1-2; V gene: TRBV7-2; CDR3 protein: CASAPTGHYGYTF